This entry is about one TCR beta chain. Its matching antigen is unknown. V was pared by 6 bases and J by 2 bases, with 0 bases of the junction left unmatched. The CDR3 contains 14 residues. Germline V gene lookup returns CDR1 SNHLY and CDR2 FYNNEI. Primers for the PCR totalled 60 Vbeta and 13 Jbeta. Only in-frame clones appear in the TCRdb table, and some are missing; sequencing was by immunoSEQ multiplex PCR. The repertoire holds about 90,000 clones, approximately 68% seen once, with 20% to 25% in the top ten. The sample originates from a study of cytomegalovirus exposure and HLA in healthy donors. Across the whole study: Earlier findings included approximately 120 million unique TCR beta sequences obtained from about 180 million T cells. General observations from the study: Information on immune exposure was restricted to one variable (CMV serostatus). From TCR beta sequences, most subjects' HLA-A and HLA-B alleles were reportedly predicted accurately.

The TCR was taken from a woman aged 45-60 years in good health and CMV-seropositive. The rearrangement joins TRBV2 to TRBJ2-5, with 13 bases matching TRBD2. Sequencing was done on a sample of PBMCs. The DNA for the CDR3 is TGTGCCAGCAGGGGACTAGCGGGGCAAGAGACCCAGTACTTC. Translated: CASRGLAGQETQYF. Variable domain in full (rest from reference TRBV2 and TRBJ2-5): EPEVTQTPSHQVTQMGQEVILRCVPISNHLYFYWYRQILGQKVEFLVSFYNNEISEKSEIFDDQFSVERPDGSNFTLKIRSTKLEDSAMYFCASRGLAGQETQYFGPGTRLLVL.